This TCR beta chain was observed in a study of OX40 agonist ivuxolimab in advanced cancers. At the level of the study: Partial responses were recorded for three patients, including one with hepatocellular carcinoma and two with cutaneous melanoma.

This clone was recorded once. Its matching antigen is unknown. This CDR3 has 14 amino acids. Germline CDR1 SNHLY, CDR2 FYNNEI. The V and J ends lost 6 bases and 2 bases respectively, with 12 bases between them. General study results and limits: Expanded clones were, on average, more numerous in CD8+ T cells than in CD4+.

Generated by immunoSEQ multiplex PCR, the TCRdb table keeps only in-frame clones and is missing some. Of about 67,000 clones in the sample, 80% to 95% are singletons; the top ten hold less than 2.5%. V is TRBV2 and J is TRBJ2-3; a possible D gene is TRBD2 (6 bases). The sequence derives from an adult with an advanced solid tumor such as melanoma, head and neck, liver or kidney cancer. The sample consisted of CD4+ or CD8+ T cells sorted from blood, taken in a trial of the OX40 agonist ivuxolimab. CDR3 nucleotides: TGTGCCAGCAGCTTGGGGGGATACACAGATACGCAGTATTTT. This sequence encodes CASSLGGYTDTQYF.